The clone carrying this T cell receptor beta chain appeared a few times. The germline CDR1 and CDR2 sequences are DFQATT and SNEGSKA (reference sequence). With 6 bases clipped from V and 6 bases from J, the junction kept 4 bases outside the gene matches. The CDR3 covers 12 residues. The sample comes from a study of patients and donors after allogeneic stem cell transplantation. Via MiXCR, TCRdb re-called the RT-PCR reads, giving one row per CDR3 protein. The sample gives roughly 250,000 distinct CDR3 sequences, about 14% of which show up once; around 10% is in the top ten. Sequencing input: blood, either unsorted or a sorted T cell fraction (not recorded which). This receptor was obtained from a human donor who was either an allogeneic HSCT recipient or a stem cell or donor lymphocyte infusion donor (not recorded which). It is not recorded whose cells these are; they may come from a transplant donor. The chain employs TRBV20-1 and TRBJ2-1; 8 bases map to TRBD2. The CDR3 spells CSAVLAANEQFF. In nucleotides, the CDR3 is TGCAGTGCCGTACTAGCGGCCAATGAGCAGTTCTTC.